Each of the 28 T cell receptor beta chains below was sequenced from the same sample in a study of T cell responses to AZD1222 COVID-19 vaccine. The table came from immunoSEQ multiplex PCR; TCRdb's copy has only in-frame clones and leaves some out. The sample records 60,000 to 95,000 clones, roughly 84% being singletons. Sequenced here: peripheral blood, sampled 28 days after the second AZD1222 dose. Every receptor here comes from an adult who received the AZD1222 COVID-19 vaccine.

The V call is TRBV7-8, the J call TRBJ1-4; D is possibly TRBD1 (5 bases). This CDR3 spans 17 amino acids. Germline V gene data show CDR1 as SGHVS and CDR2 as FQNEAQ. V shed 5 bases and J shed 2 bases, with 18 bases lying between them. The CDR3 region is CASSPSAEGATNEKLFF. The CDR3 nucleotides read TGTGCCAGCAGCCCGTCAGCCGAAGGGGCGACTAATGAAAAACTGTTTTTT.

The chain has TRBV15 and TRBJ1-1; no reliable D call. Germline V gene lookup returns CDR1 LNHNV and CDR2 YYDKDF (reference sequence). The germline V and J ends were trimmed by 0 bases and 6 bases, with 14 bases remaining between them. The CDR3 spans 15 residues. CDR3 in amino acids: CATSREETSLAEAFF. CDR3 DNA: TGTGCCACCAGCAGAGAAGAGACATCCCTCGCTGAAGCTTTCTTT.

This chain connects TRBV5-8 to TRBJ1-5, with a possible D match to TRBD1 (6 bases). This CDR3 is built from 15 residues. Trimming pared 2 bases from V and 5 bases from J, leaving 14 bases between. Germline values: CDR1 SGHTS, CDR2 YDEGEE. CDR3 residues: CASSFRGARHQPQHF. The CDR3 DNA reads as TGTGCCAGCAGCTTTAGGGGGGCTCGCCATCAGCCCCAGCATTTT.

The chain has TRBV7-9 and TRBJ2-1; perhaps TRBD1 as D (5 bases). The germline V and J ends were trimmed by 6 bases and 7 bases, with 19 bases remaining between them. The CDR3 extends over 15 amino acids. In germline, CDR1 is SEHNR, CDR2 FQNEAQ (reference sequence). CDR3 sequence: CASSQQVSLGNEQFF. CDR3 bases: TGTGCCAGCAGTCAACAGGTCTCCCTGGGAAATGAGCAGTTCTTC.

The rearrangement uses TRBV11-3 and TRBJ1-2; 10 nucleotides line up with TRBD1. Germline CDR1 and CDR2: SGHNT and YENEEA. The ends lost 6 bases at V and 10 bases at J; junction bases unmatched: 8. The CDR3 is 13 residues long. CDR3 coding DNA: TGTGCCAGCAGTGGGACAGGGGACTATCCCTACACCTTC. Its translation: CASSGTGDYPYTF.

The chain carries TRBV6-5 and TRBJ1-4; D is undetermined. This CDR3 comprises 10 residues. The V gene lost 6 bases and the J gene lost 6 bases, with 2 bases spanning the gap. CDR1 and CDR2 (germline): MNHEY, SVGAGI. The CDR3: CASRYEKLFF. DNA for the CDR3: TGTGCCAGCAGATATGAAAAACTGTTTTTT.

The V gene is TRBV3-1 (or the pseudogene TRBV3-2), the J gene TRBJ2-5, with 9 bases that match TRBD1. Per germline, CDR1 LGHDT and CDR2 YNNKEL (reference sequence). The CDR3 has 16 amino acids. V was clipped by 8 bases and J by 1 base; unmatched bases: 11. As DNA, the CDR3 is TGTGCCAGCGGAAAAGGGACAGGGACTCTCCAAGAGACCCAGTACTTC. Protein: CASGKGTGTLQETQYF.

This clone was seen only a few times. DNA of the CDR3: TGTGCCAGCAGCTTAGCCCCTCGGGGCGGGGTCCCCGGAAACACCATATATTTT. Encoded protein: CASSLAPRGGVPGNTIYF. The chain employs TRBV7-9 and TRBJ1-3; TRBD1 is a possible D gene (5 bases). From germline, CDR1 is SEHNR and CDR2 FQNEAQ (reference sequence). The CDR3 contains 18 residues. The V end lost 0 bases, the J end lost 4 bases, and 19 bases lay between the germline ends. The full variable domain, completed using reference TRBV7-9 and TRBJ1-3, is DTGVSQNPRHKITKRGQNVTFRCDPISEHNRLYWYRQTLGQGPEFLTYFQNEAQLEKSRLLSDRFSAERPKGSFSTLEIQRTEQGDSAMYLCASSLAPRGGVPGNTIYFGEGSWLTVV.

The CDR3 region is CASSEGALYEQYF. DNA of the CDR3: TGTGCCAGCAGTGAAGGTGCCTTATACGAGCAGTACTTC. The V call is TRBV6-1, the J call TRBJ2-7; D is unresolved. Germline V gene sequence: CDR1 MNHNS, CDR2 SASEGT. Trimming removed 1 base at V and 4 bases at J, with 8 bases between. This CDR3 is 13 amino acids long.

The chain is built from TRBV19 and TRBJ2-7; 9 nucleotides line up with TRBD1. V shed 5 bases and J 1 base; nucleotides not matched to a gene: 6. This CDR3 has 15 amino acids. Germline loops: CDR1 LNHDA, CDR2 SQIVND (reference sequence). The CDR3 reads CASSPTGGWSYEQYF. CDR3 DNA: TGTGCCAGTAGTCCGACAGGGGGATGGTCCTACGAGCAGTACTTC. Looking up the rest from reference TRBV19 and TRBJ2-7 gives the full variable domain: DGGITQSPKYLFRKEGQNVTLSCEQNLNHDAMYWYRQDPGQGLRLIYYSQIVNDFQKGDIAEGYSVSREKKESFPLTVTSAQKNPTAFYLCASSPTGGWSYEQYFGPGTRLTVT.

The chain couples TRBV28 to TRBJ2-1; 8 bases map to TRBD2. Germline CDR1 MDHEN, CDR2 SYDVKM. V dropped 3 bases and J dropped 9; count of bases not matched to a gene: 10. There are 15 residues in the CDR3. The CDR3 coding sequence is TGTGCCAGCAGTTTCTCGGAAGCGGGGGTAGTTGAGCAGTTCTTC. This encodes CASSFSEAGVVEQFF.

For the CDR3, the DNA is TGTGCCAGCAGTGCCGAGGGGTCCGGGGCGATTGATGAAAAACTGTTTTTT. Its translation: CASSAEGSGAIDEKLFF. This chain uses TRBV27 with TRBJ1-4; TRBD1 is a possible D gene (5 bases). V dropped 5 bases and J dropped 6 bases, with 22 bases sitting between them. Germline V gene lookup returns CDR1 MNHEY and CDR2 SMNVEV (reference sequence). The CDR3 sequence is 17 residues long. The whole variable domain, remainder taken from reference TRBV27 and TRBJ1-4, is EAQVTQNPRYLITVTGKKLTVTCSQNMNHEYMSWYRQDPGLGLRQIYYSMNVEVTDKGDVPEGYKVSRKEKRNFPLILESPSPNQTSLYFCASSAEGSGAIDEKLFFGSGTQLSVL.

The chain is built from TRBV28 and TRBJ2-3, with D uncertain. There are 15 residues in the CDR3. Germline V gene lookup returns CDR1 MDHEN and CDR2 SYDVKM. Trimming took 3 bases from V and 2 from J, leaving 12 bases between them. The CDR3 sequence: CASSFSNGYTDTQYF. Here the CDR3 DNA reads TGTGCCAGCAGTTTTTCTAACGGGTACACAGATACGCAGTATTTT.

The J gene is TRBJ2-1, the V gene TRBV30, with 7 bases lining up with TRBD2. V shed 5 bases and J 6 bases; nucleotides not matched to a gene: 13. Germline loops: CDR1 GTSNPN, CDR2 SVGIG (reference sequence). The CDR3 contains 15 residues. The CDR3 protein is CAWGKGVAGSNEQFF. The CDR3 DNA is TGTGCCTGGGGGAAAGGAGTAGCGGGCAGCAATGAGCAGTTCTTC.

This clone showed up many times. This chain uses TRBV28 with TRBJ1-2; TRBD1 is a possible D gene (5 bases). Per the germline V gene, CDR1 is MDHEN and CDR2 is SYDVKM. Trimming took off 6 bases at V and 7 bases at J, with 15 bases between the two ends. The CDR3 runs to 13 residues. This CDR3 is CASRTDSLRGYTF. DNA of the CDR3: TGTGCCAGCAGAACCGACAGCCTCCGTGGCTACACCTTC.

The CDR3 DNA reads TGCGCCAGCAGCCAAGAACTAGCGGGGTCGTACGAGCAGTACTTC. This gives the protein CASSQELAGSYEQYF. V and J are TRBV4-1 and TRBJ2-7; TRBD2 agrees at 10 bases. The CDR3 covers 15 residues. Per germline, CDR1 MGHRA and CDR2 YSYEKL. With V trimmed by 0 bases and J by 4 bases, 3 bases remained unmatched.

This clone has ten or more counts. The J gene is TRBJ1-2, the V gene TRBV7-2, with 7 bases lining up with TRBD1. Trimming took 3 bases from V and 10 from J; bases not matched to a gene: 8. Germline CDR1 and CDR2: SGHTA and FQGNSA. The CDR3 covers 13 residues. CDR3 coding DNA: TGTGCCAGCAGCTTGGGGCCAACAGGGGTCTACACCTTC. Encoded protein: CASSLGPTGVYTF.

This chain joins TRBV19 and TRBJ1-2; 7 bases are shared with TRBD1. CDR3 length: 12 residues. Germline V CDR1 and CDR2: LNHDA, SQIVND (reference sequence). V shed 8 bases and J 4 bases; nucleotides not matched to a gene: 4. CDR3 DNA sequence: TGTGCCAGTGGGGACAGCCGCTATGGCTACACCTTC. This encodes CASGDSRYGYTF.

The chain combines TRBV6-5 with TRBJ1-1, with a possible D match to TRBD1 (5 bases). The CDR3 runs to 13 residues. Trimming shortened V by 8 bases and J by 3 bases, and 13 bases separated the two germline ends. Germline CDR1 reads MNHEY; CDR2 reads SVGAGI. The CDR3 reads CASGGIGDTEAFF. The DNA of the CDR3 is TGTGCCAGCGGGGGGATCGGGGACACTGAAGCTTTCTTT.

J is TRBJ2-5 and V is TRBV9; 7 bases agree with TRBD2. The CDR3 spans 15 residues. CDR1 and CDR2 (germline): SGDLS, YYNGEE. Trimming took 2 bases from V and 1 from J; bases not matched to a gene: 5. CDR3 in amino acids: CASSVPRGGQETQYF. In nucleotides, the CDR3 is TGTGCCAGCAGCGTCCCCCGCGGGGGCCAAGAGACCCAGTACTTC.

This clone was counted a few times. The chain has TRBV30 and TRBJ1-1; TRBD1 aligns across 9 bases. Germline CDR1 GTSNPN, CDR2 SVGIG (reference sequence). This CDR3 region has 12 residues. The V and J ends lost 4 bases and 6 bases, in that order; junction bases with no gene match: 3. CDR3 nucleotide sequence: TGTGCCTGGACTGACAGGGGGGCTGAAGCTTTCTTT. This gives the protein CAWTDRGAEAFF.

The genes are TRBV30 and TRBJ2-6, with 8 bases fitting TRBD1. Per the germline V gene, CDR1 is GTSNPN and CDR2 is SVGIG (reference sequence). After removal of 1 base from V and 4 bases from J, the junction contained 6 bases not matched to a gene. The CDR3 is 16 amino acids. The CDR3 region is CAWSAQGARGANVLTF. The CDR3 DNA reads as TGTGCCTGGAGTGCCCAGGGGGCTCGGGGGGCCAACGTCCTGACTTTC.

The chain joins TRBV5-8 to TRBJ1-1; TRBD1 aligns across 7 bases. Per the germline V gene, CDR1 is SGHTS and CDR2 is YDEGEE. J was trimmed by 0 bases and V by 5 bases; bases with no gene match: 7. CDR3 length: 15 amino acids. As DNA, the CDR3 is TGTGCCAGCAGGATGGGACAGTACATGAACACTGAAGCTTTCTTT. Protein sequence: CASRMGQYMNTEAFF.

The CDR3 spells CASSLETGNSPLHF. The CDR3 nucleotides are TGTGCCAGCAGCTTAGAGACAGGGAATTCACCCCTCCACTTT. This rearrangement joins TRBV7-2 to TRBJ1-6; 7 bases match TRBD1. CDR1 and CDR2 (germline): SGHTA, FQGNSA. The CDR3 length is 14 residues. V lost 1 base and J lost 7; bases outside the gene matches: 1.

V is TRBV7-9 and J is TRBJ2-2, with D possibly being TRBD2 (7 bases). Germline-derived CDR1 and CDR2 are SEHNR and FQNEAQ (reference sequence). Trimming removed 3 bases from V and 4 bases from J, with 15 bases in between. The CDR3 runs 16 residues. Here the CDR3 DNA reads TGTGCCAGCAGCTTTTCCAGGGGCGGGAGCACCGGGGAGCTGTTTTTT. Amino acids: CASSFSRGGSTGELFF.

This clone was detected only once. This rearrangement joins TRBV7-2 to TRBJ2-7; D is undetermined. This CDR3 spans 14 amino acids. The germline V gene encodes CDR1 SGHTA and CDR2 FQGNSA. The ends were cut back, 2 bases at V and 4 bases at J, with 12 bases in the middle. The CDR3 DNA reads as TGTGCCAGCAGCTTATCCCTGCCCCCTTACGAGCAGTACTTC. It yields the protein CASSLSLPPYEQYF.

The chain recombines TRBV28 with TRBJ2-3; TRBD1 matches at 8 bases. CDR1 is MDHEN and CDR2 is SYDVKM in the germline V gene. With V trimmed by 1 base and J by 2 bases, 2 bases remained unmatched. The CDR3 sequence is 15 residues long. The CDR3 coding sequence is TGTGCCAGCAGTTTATCCCAGGGGGCCACAGATACGCAGTATTTT. Encoded protein: CASSLSQGATDTQYF.

The V and J genes are TRBV20-1 and TRBJ1-2; D is possibly TRBD1 (6 bases). V was cut by 6 bases and J by 13 bases, with 18 bases left in between. This CDR3 has 11 residues. CDR1 is DFQATT and CDR2 is SNEGSKA in the germline V gene (reference sequence). Written as DNA, the CDR3 is TGCAGTGCCTTTAGGCCAGGGGAAGTCACCTTC. Translating it yields CSAFRPGEVTF.